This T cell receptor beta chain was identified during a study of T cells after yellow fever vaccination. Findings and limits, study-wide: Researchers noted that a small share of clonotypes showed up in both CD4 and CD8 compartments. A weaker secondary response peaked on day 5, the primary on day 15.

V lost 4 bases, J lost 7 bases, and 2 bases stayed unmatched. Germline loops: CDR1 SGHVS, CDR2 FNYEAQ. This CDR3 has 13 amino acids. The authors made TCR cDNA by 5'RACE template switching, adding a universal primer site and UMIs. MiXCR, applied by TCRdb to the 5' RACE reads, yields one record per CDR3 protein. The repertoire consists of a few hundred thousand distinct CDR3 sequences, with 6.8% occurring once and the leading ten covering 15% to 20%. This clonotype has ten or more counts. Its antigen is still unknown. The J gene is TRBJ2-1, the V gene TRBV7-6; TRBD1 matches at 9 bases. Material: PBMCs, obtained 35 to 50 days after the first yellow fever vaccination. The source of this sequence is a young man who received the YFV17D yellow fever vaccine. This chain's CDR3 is CASSSGTGNEQFF. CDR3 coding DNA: TGTGCCAGCAGCTCTGGGACAGGGAATGAGCAGTTCTTC.